These T cell receptor beta chains were read from a single sample in a study of T cell responses to AZD1222 COVID-19 vaccine. Method: immunoSEQ multiplex PCR; TCRdb's copy keeps in-frame clones and lacks some. Here the sample spans about 150,000 clones, around 90% being singletons. The sample was peripheral blood, taken 28 days after the second AZD1222 dose. The receptors were gathered from an adult who received the AZD1222 COVID-19 vaccine. CDR3s include the opening cysteine and the closing phenylalanine or tryptophan. The D gene is left open where the match is weak. Clone sizes are given selectively: once, few, many, or a class where the clone is expanded.

-,TRBV5-5,17,-,TRBJ2-2,CASSLGTANYNTGELFF,TGTGCCAGCAGCTTGGGGACGGCAAACTACAACACCGGGGAGCTGTTTTTT
-,TRBV4-1,17,TRBD2,TRBJ2-2,CASSQVSGRWDTGELFF,TGCGCCAGCAGCCAAGTCAGCGGGAGGTGGGACACCGGGGAGCTGTTTTTT
-,TRBV12-5,14,-,TRBJ2-1,CASSGGGPYNEQFF,TGTGCTAGTTCTGGGGGTGGTCCTTACAATGAGCAGTTCTTC
-,TRBV5-1,14,-,TRBJ2-5,CASSLDAGQETQYF,TGCGCCAGCAGCTTGGATGCAGGCCAAGAGACCCAGTACTTC
-,TRBV18,16,-,TRBJ2-7,CASSAERDLHFYEQYF,TGTGCCAGCTCAGCTGAACGGGACTTACATTTCTACGAGCAGTACTTC
-,TRBV2,14,-,TRBJ2-5,CASGLPGEQETQYF,TGTGCCAGCGGTCTTCCGGGGGAGCAAGAGACCCAGTACTTC
few,TRBV5-5,14,-,TRBJ2-7,CASSPGEPSYEQYF,TGTGCCAGCAGCCCCGGGGAGCCCTCCTACGAGCAGTACTTC
-,TRBV6-2/TRBV6-3,14,TRBD2,TRBJ2-5,CASSMTSVQETQYF,TGTGCCAGCAGCATGACTAGCGTCCAAGAGACCCAGTACTTC
-,TRBV4-2,12,-,TRBJ1-2,CASSQDGYGYTF,TGTGCCAGCAGCCAAGATGGCTATGGCTACACCTTC
-,TRBV29-1,13,-,TRBJ2-5,CSVETGLWETQYF,TGCAGCGTTGAGACGGGACTGTGGGAGACCCAGTACTTC
-,TRBV10-1,16,TRBD2,TRBJ2-1,CASSNLGLAFYNEQFF,TGCGCCAGCAGTAACCTGGGACTAGCGTTCTACAATGAGCAGTTCTTC
-,TRBV9,13,-,TRBJ1-5,CASSLSGDQPQHF,TGTGCCAGTTCTTTAAGCGGTGATCAGCCCCAGCATTTT
-,TRBV5-1,13,-,TRBJ2-1,CASSFRGAGEQFF,TGCGCCAGCAGCTTTCGGGGGGCCGGGGAGCAGTTCTTC
-,TRBV12-3/TRBV12-4,13,TRBD1,TRBJ1-4,CASTTGQGGKLFF,TGTGCCAGCACCACCGGACAGGGCGGAAAACTGTTTTTT
-,TRBV19,15,-,TRBJ1-4,CASTIAAPPNEKLFF,TGTGCCAGTACCATCGCGGCCCCCCCTAATGAAAAACTGTTTTTT
few,TRBV30,15,TRBD1,TRBJ1-2,CAWNPMGQSNYGYTF,TGTGCCTGGAATCCTATGGGACAGTCTAACTATGGCTACACCTTC
many,TRBV27,15,TRBD2,TRBJ2-7,CASSSLGGKWYEQYF,TGTGCCAGCAGTTCGCTGGGGGGGAAGTGGTACGAGCAGTACTTC
-,TRBV9,15,-,TRBJ2-3,CASSAASGSTDTQYF,TGTGCCAGCAGCGCAGCGAGCGGCAGCACAGATACGCAGTATTTT
-,TRBV5-1,15,-,TRBJ2-7,CASSSLRGGRYEQYF,TGCGCCAGCAGCTCCCTTAGGGGGGGACGATACGAGCAGTACTTC
-,TRBV11-3,18,TRBD2,TRBJ2-7,CASSLGGGLAGPFDEQYF,TGTGCCAGCAGCCTGGGGGGTGGTCTAGCGGGACCGTTCGACGAGCAGTACTTC
-,TRBV4-1,16,TRBD1,TRBJ1-2,CASSQDLKGAMGGYTF,TGCGCCAGCAGCCAAGATTTGAAGGGGGCAATGGGTGGCTACACCTTC
-,TRBV27,16,TRBD1,TRBJ1-3,CASSSPGQGSGNTIYF,TGTGCCAGCAGTTCACCGGGACAGGGCTCTGGAAACACCATATATTTT
-,TRBV30,13,-,TRBJ2-4,CAWSLSQGNIQYF,TGTGCCTGGAGTCTAAGTCAGGGAAACATTCAGTACTTC
-,TRBV18,17,TRBD1,TRBJ1-5,CASSPSAGGFGNQPQHF,TGTGCCAGCTCACCCTCGGCAGGGGGATTTGGCAATCAGCCCCAGCATTTT
-,TRBV6-5,16,-,TRBJ1-2,CASSYQPYPPLGGYTF,TGTGCCAGCAGTTACCAGCCCTATCCCCCGCTCGGTGGCTACACCTTC
-,TRBV10-3,12,-,TRBJ2-7,CAISESDYEQYF,TGTGCCATCAGTGAGTCTGACTACGAGCAGTACTTC
-,TRBV5-6,16,TRBD2,TRBJ2-5,CASSLAPAGGRETQYF,TGTGCCAGCAGCTTGGCGCCAGCGGGGGGCCGGGAGACCCAGTACTTC
-,TRBV2,15,-,TRBJ1-2,CASSEGGVDLYGYTF,TGTGCCAGCAGTGAAGGCGGCGTCGACCTCTATGGCTACACCTTC
-,TRBV5-1,16,TRBD1,TRBJ2-2,CASTSLGTGATGELFF,TGCGCCAGCACTTCCCTAGGGACAGGGGCCACCGGGGAGCTGTTTTTT
few,TRBV19,13,-,TRBJ2-5,CASSPAWRETQYF,TGTGCCAGTAGTCCCGCATGGAGGGAGACCCAGTACTTC
-,TRBV11-2,17,-,TRBJ1-2,CASSLEFGAGGSYGYTF,TGTGCCAGCAGCTTAGAGTTCGGAGCGGGGGGGAGCTATGGCTACACCTTC
-,TRBV6-5,14,-,TRBJ2-1,CASSYGFSNNEQFF,TGTGCCAGCAGTTACGGGTTTTCCAACAATGAGCAGTTCTTC
-,TRBV3-1/TRBV3-2,13,TRBD1,TRBJ1-1,CASRRTGGTEAFF,TGTGCCAGCAGGAGGACAGGGGGCACTGAAGCTTTCTTT
-,TRBV25-1,13,TRBD1,TRBJ1-2,CASSGTGGYGYTF,TGTGCCAGCAGTGGTACAGGGGGCTATGGCTACACCTTC
few,TRBV27,14,TRBD1,TRBJ1-6,CASSLYRGDSPLHF,TGTGCCAGCAGTTTATACAGGGGGGATTCACCCCTCCACTTT
-,TRBV2,14,TRBD2,TRBJ2-3,CASRAAGGPSTQYF,TGTGCCAGCAGGGCAGCGGGGGGGCCAAGTACGCAGTATTTT
-,TRBV19,17,TRBD1,TRBJ1-2,CASSIQGAQRANYGYTF,TGTGCCAGTAGTATTCAGGGGGCGCAGAGGGCTAACTATGGCTACACCTTC
-,TRBV24-1,14,-,TRBJ2-5,CATSGGPQLETQYF,TGTGCCACCAGTGGGGGACCGCAGTTGGAGACCCAGTACTTC
once,TRBV9,12,-,TRBJ2-3,CASSGVTDTQYF,TGTGCCAGCAGCGGAGTCACAGATACGCAGTATTTT
few,TRBV19,16,-,TRBJ2-1,CASSAPGGALRSEQFF,TGTGCCAGTAGTGCCCCGGGGGGCGCTTTGAGGTCCGAGCAGTTCTTC
-,TRBV7-3,16,TRBD2,TRBJ2-1,CASSLMLAGHYNEQFF,TGTGCCAGCAGCTTAATGCTAGCGGGCCACTACAATGAGCAGTTCTTC
-,TRBV7-8,14,TRBD1,TRBJ1-6,CASSSQGADSPLHF,TGTGCCAGCAGCTCACAGGGGGCTGATTCACCCCTCCACTTT
-,TRBV10-3,14,TRBD2,TRBJ2-1,CASQGTSGFNEQFF,TGTGCCTCGCAAGGGACTAGCGGTTTCAATGAGCAGTTCTTC
-,TRBV12-3/TRBV12-4,13,-,TRBJ1-5,CASTRLFNQPQHF,TGTGCCAGCACCCGTCTCTTCAATCAGCCCCAGCATTTT
-,TRBV7-9,14,-,TRBJ1-3,CALRDYLSGNTIYF,TGTGCTCTGAGGGACTACCTTTCTGGAAACACCATATATTTT
-,TRBV19,14,-,TRBJ2-1,CASSIETLRNEQFF,TGTGCCAGTAGTATAGAGACGCTCCGCAATGAGCAGTTCTTC
-,TRBV24-1,16,TRBD1,TRBJ2-7,CATSDGTGGHLYEQYF,TGTGCCACCAGTGACGGTACAGGGGGCCATCTCTACGAGCAGTACTTC
-,TRBV10-3,20,TRBD1,TRBJ2-3,CAISSSGTGNRWESTDTQYF,TGTGCCATCAGCTCGTCCGGGACAGGGAACCGCTGGGAGTCCACAGATACGCAGTATTTT
-,TRBV7-2,15,-,TRBJ2-3,CASSLVVTTPDTQYF,TGTGCCAGCAGCTTAGTGGTGACTACTCCAGATACGCAGTATTTT
-,TRBV5-1,16,TRBD1,TRBJ1-6,CASSLGQGELFMSLHF,TGCGCCAGCAGCTTGGGACAGGGGGAATTGTTCATGTCCCTCCACTTT
-,TRBV5-1,15,-,TRBJ2-5,CASSLGHRGTVTQYF,TGCGCCAGCAGCCTAGGACACCGGGGGACGGTGACCCAGTACTTC
-,TRBV10-3,14,TRBD1,TRBJ1-5,CATTGGWDNQPQHF,TGTGCCACCACAGGGGGGTGGGACAATCAGCCCCAGCATTTT
-,TRBV7-9,16,TRBD1,TRBJ1-2,CASTLLGGTGEGGYTF,TGTGCCAGCACCCTACTTGGAGGGACAGGGGAGGGTGGCTACACCTTC
-,TRBV19,14,-,TRBJ1-5,CASGEGGGNQPQHF,TGTGCCAGTGGAGAAGGGGGAGGGAATCAGCCCCAGCATTTT